The 25 T cell receptor beta chains below all came from one sample that was sequenced in a study of shared clonotypes between healthy human individuals (TCRdb year 2020). For the CD8 naive samples, CD45RO-negative cells were positively selected for CCR7, yielding a CD45RA+CCR7+ population from which TemRA cells were excluded. Receptor amplification or capture employed the immunoSEQ multiplex PCR assay. Imported from immuneACCESS, the table was reduced by TCRdb to in-frame sequences with V and J called. These copies leave out some clones; in studies compared against another copy, an unresolved V gene accounts for under half, and the cause of the remainder is not known. Recorded for this sample are about 1.9 million clones; over 85% of them occurred a single time. The ten biggest clones cover approximately 1.6% of the sample. Sequencing was done on a sample of naive CD8+ T cells from PBMCs. In light of the paper, this sample's cell subset or site label describes: CD45RA+CCR7+. Receptors originate from a man aged 18 to 30 in good health. Some clones in this sample may be carry-over from other donors' samples.

V usage is TRBV28 and J usage is TRBJ1-5; TRBD1 agrees at 10 bases. V dropped 2 bases and J dropped 5; count of bases not matched to a gene: 3. The CDR3 length is 15 residues. Germline V gene lookup returns CDR1 MDHEN and CDR2 SYDVKM. The DNA of the CDR3 is TGTGCCAGCAGTTTAGGGACAGGGGTCTATCAGCCCCAGCATTTT. This codes for CASSLGTGVYQPQHF.

The chain employs TRBV9 and TRBJ2-3, with 7 bases aligning to TRBD1. This CDR3 spans 17 amino acids. With V trimmed by 4 bases and J by 6 bases, 17 bases remained unmatched. Germline-derived CDR1 and CDR2 are SGDLS and YYNGEE. CDR3 nucleotide sequence: TGTGCCAGCAGCAACCCCCGGACAGGCCGTGGGTCGGATACGCAGTATTTT. Protein product: CASSNPRTGRGSDTQYF. Variable domain in full (rest from reference TRBV9 and TRBJ2-3): DSGVTQTPKHLITATGQRVTLRCSPRSGDLSVYWYQQSLDQGLQFLIQYYNGEERAKGNILERFSAQQFPDLHSELNLSSLELGDSALYFCASSNPRTGRGSDTQYFGPGTRLTVL.

This chain uses TRBV2 with TRBJ1-4, with a possible D match to TRBD1 (5 bases). Looked up from germline, CDR1 is SNHLY and CDR2 is FYNNEI. This CDR3 has 15 amino acids. The V and J ends lost 6 bases and 0 bases respectively, with 11 bases between them. The CDR3 reads CASRDSGATNEKLFF. In nucleotides, the CDR3 is TGTGCCAGCAGGGACTCGGGGGCAACTAATGAAAAACTGTTTTTT.

The chain employs TRBV30 and TRBJ2-1, with D maybe TRBD2 (6 bases). CDR1 is GTSNPN, CDR2 SVGIG, per germline (reference sequence). Trimming pared 4 bases from V and 1 base from J, leaving 17 bases between. The CDR3 consists of 16 residues. The CDR3 coding sequence is TGTGCCTGGACCCTGGGCCCGGGGACTTCCTACAATGAGCAGTTCTTC. It specifies CAWTLGPGTSYNEQFF.

The V gene is TRBV7-8, the J gene TRBJ2-7, with D perhaps matching TRBD1 (6 bases). Looked up from germline, CDR1 is SGHVS and CDR2 is FQNEAQ. The CDR3 spans 14 residues. V was shortened by 3 bases and J by 3 bases, with 12 bases between the two germline ends. This CDR3 is CASSLAGAIYEQYF. The CDR3 DNA reads TGTGCCAGCAGCTTGGCAGGGGCCATCTACGAGCAGTACTTC.

V gene TRBV6-6 combines with J gene TRBJ1-1, with D maybe TRBD1 (5 bases). V was clipped by 2 bases and J by 4 bases, with 11 bases between them. CDR1 is MNHNY, CDR2 SVGAGI, per germline (reference sequence). This CDR3 is 14 amino acids long. CDR3 sequence reads: CASSYGGMGTEAFF. DNA of the CDR3: TGTGCCAGCAGTTACGGGGGTATGGGCACTGAAGCTTTCTTT.

This chain uses TRBV11-2 with TRBJ1-1; D is perhaps TRBD1 (6 bases). Between the trimmed V and J ends, which lost 6 bases and 3 bases, there was a span of 14 bases. Germline V lookup: CDR1 SGHAT, CDR2 FQNNGV. The CDR3 has 14 residues. The CDR3 DNA follows: TGTGCCAGCAGTTATTGGGGGGCCGACACTGAAGCTTTCTTT. As protein: CASSYWGADTEAFF. Using reference TRBV11-2 and TRBJ1-1 for the parts outside the CDR3, the full variable domain is EAGVAQSPRYKIIEKRQSVAFWCNPISGHATLYWYQQILGQGPKLLIQFQNNGVVDDSQLPKDRFSAERLKGVDSTLKIQPAKLEDSAVYLCASSYWGADTEAFFGQGTRLTVV.

This clone was seen a single time. Other DNA sequences from this sample encode an identical CDR3 as well. This rearrangement joins TRBV9 to TRBJ2-1, with D perhaps TRBD2 (7 bases). The V gene lost 2 bases and the J gene lost 4 bases, with 13 bases spanning the gap. The CDR3 spans 15 residues. Germline values: CDR1 SGDLS, CDR2 YYNGEE. This CDR3 reads CASSVGGPPYNEQFF. CDR3 nucleotide sequence: TGTGCCAGCAGCGTGGGGGGGCCTCCTTACAATGAGCAGTTCTTC.

The V and J genes are TRBV7-8 and TRBJ2-1; D ambiguous. The CDR3 extends over 12 amino acids. V was shortened by 5 bases and J by 6 bases, with 8 bases between the two germline ends. Looked up from germline, CDR1 is SGHVS and CDR2 is FQNEAQ. The CDR3, as DNA: TGTGCCAGCAGCGGGATTCCCAATGAGCAGTTCTTC. Its translation is CASSGIPNEQFF.

This chain uses TRBV19 with TRBJ1-1; 9 bases line up with TRBD1. The CDR3 contains 14 residues. V shed 7 bases, J shed 5 bases, and the junction held 8 bases outside the gene matches. CDR1 is LNHDA, CDR2 SQIVND, per germline (reference sequence). CDR3 sequence reads: CASNLQGARTEAFF. The DNA of the CDR3 is TGTGCCAGTAACCTACAGGGGGCGAGGACTGAAGCTTTCTTT.

This clone has only one observation. The rearrangement links TRBV7-8 to TRBJ1-1, with D perhaps TRBD1 (5 bases). Trimming removed 7 bases from V and 4 bases from J, with 19 bases in between. The CDR3 length is 15 residues. In germline, CDR1 is SGHVS, CDR2 FQNEAQ. The CDR3 DNA reads as TGTGCCAGCAAGGGTAGAGGGGATCGGATCACTGAAGCTTTCTTT. Translated, it gives CASKGRGDRITEAFF.

The rearrangement uses TRBV28 and TRBJ2-1; the D gene is possibly TRBD2 (5 bases). The V gene's germline CDR1 is MDHEN and CDR2 SYDVKM. CDR3 size: 16 residues. V was clipped by 4 bases and J by 5 bases, with 18 bases between them. This CDR3 reads CASSSSYEGVNNEQFF. The CDR3 nucleotides are TGTGCCAGCAGTTCCTCCTACGAGGGAGTTAACAATGAGCAGTTCTTC.

This clone was observed once. V gene TRBV11-1 combines with J gene TRBJ1-4; D remains ambiguous. CDR1 and CDR2 (germline): SGHAT, FQDESV (reference sequence). The CDR3 extends over 16 amino acids. Trimming removed 5 bases from V and 5 bases from J, with 18 bases in between. Here the CDR3 DNA reads TGTGCCAGCAGCCCATCCGGAACAGCACGCAATGAAAAACTGTTTTTT. It codes for CASSPSGTARNEKLFF.

This rearrangement joins TRBV4-1 to TRBJ2-7; D possibly corresponds to TRBD1 (6 bases). CDR1 and CDR2 (germline): MGHRA, YSYEKL. CDR3 length equals 17 residues. The germline V and J ends were trimmed by 4 bases and 2 bases, with 21 bases remaining between them. The CDR3 reads CASSPDSSHTEAYEQYF. CDR3 DNA: TGCGCCAGCAGCCCGGACAGCTCGCACACCGAAGCCTACGAGCAGTACTTC.

Regarding this clone: Other DNA sequences of this sample code for an identical CDR3. This chain connects TRBV7-6 to TRBJ1-3; D gene uncertain. CDR3 length equals 14 residues. Germline lookup yields CDR1 SGHVS and CDR2 FNYEAQ. Trimming shortened V by 1 base and J by 4 bases, and 8 bases separated the two germline ends. CDR3 nucleotide sequence: TGTGCCAGCAGCTTAGGGGGATCCGGAAACACCATATATTTT. Residues: CASSLGGSGNTIYF.

The genes are TRBV15 and TRBJ2-1, with 7 bases that match TRBD2. The V segment lost 5 bases and the J segment 6 bases; nucleotides outside the gene matches: 10. Germline V gene sequence: CDR1 LNHNV, CDR2 YYDKDF (reference sequence). The CDR3 extends over 15 amino acids. DNA of the CDR3: TGTGCCACCAGCCTGCGGGCGAGCGGGGCCAATGAGCAGTTCTTC. This encodes CATSLRASGANEQFF.

This clone was found once. The chain is built from TRBV28 and TRBJ1-5; 9 nucleotides match TRBD1. J was trimmed by 4 bases and V by 5 bases; bases with no gene match: 18. The CDR3 has 19 amino acids. Germline-derived CDR1 and CDR2 are MDHEN and SYDVKM. The CDR3 DNA is TGTGCCAGCAGTCCCCGTACCGGGACAGGGAGCGGGGGGAATCAGCCCCAGCATTTT. Translating it yields CASSPRTGTGSGGNQPQHF.

Concerning this clone: Other nucleotide sequences in the sample specify the same CDR3. J is TRBJ2-1 and V is TRBV9; D gene uncertain. CDR1 and CDR2 from the germline V gene are SGDLS and YYNGEE. This CDR3 is 12 amino acids long. V was trimmed by 4 bases and J by 5 bases, leaving 7 bases between them. The CDR3 coding sequence is TGTGCCAGCAGCCCCGGAGACAATGAGCAGTTCTTC. The encoded protein is CASSPGDNEQFF.

V is TRBV9 and J is TRBJ2-2; weak D call: TRBD1 (6 bases). Germline V gene lookup returns CDR1 SGDLS and CDR2 YYNGEE. CDR3 length: 17 amino acids. Deletions cut 3 bases from V and 0 bases from J, with 15 bases between. The CDR3 coding sequence is TGTGCCAGCAGCGAAAATAGGGGACAATCGAACACCGGGGAGCTGTTTTTT. Translated: CASSENRGQSNTGELFF.

The chain employs TRBV13 and TRBJ2-7; 11 bases are shared with TRBD1. V was pared by 4 bases and J by 2 bases, with 4 bases of the junction left unmatched. Per the germline V gene, CDR1 is PRHDT and CDR2 is FYEKMQ (reference sequence). CDR3 length: 15 amino acids. CDR3 nucleotide sequence: TGTGCCAGCAGCTCCCGGGGACAGGGGGCCTACGAGCAGTACTTC. This gives the protein CASSSRGQGAYEQYF.

CDR3 nucleotides: TGTGCCAGCAGTCCCCAGGGGGCTGGTCAGCCCCAGCATTTT. Translated: CASSPQGAGQPQHF. V gene TRBV6-5 combines with J gene TRBJ1-5; 8 bases are shared with TRBD1. Germline V gene data show CDR1 as MNHEY and CDR2 as SVGAGI. This CDR3 is built from 14 residues. V was clipped by 5 bases and J by 6 bases; unmatched bases: 6.

The J gene is TRBJ1-5, the V gene TRBV6-1, with unresolved D. Trimming removed 2 bases at V and 3 bases at J, with 5 bases between. The germline CDR1 and CDR2 sequences are MNHNS and SASEGT. The CDR3 loop spans 13 amino acids. The CDR3 DNA is TGTGCCAGCAGTGAATGGACCAATCAGCCCCAGCATTTT. Translation gives CASSEWTNQPQHF.

This clone was detected only once. The CDR3 DNA reads TGTGCCTGCTCACACGGCTCTGGAAACACCATATATTTT. It codes for CACSHGSGNTIYF. The chain links TRBV30 to TRBJ1-3; D ambiguous. Germline CDR1 reads GTSNPN; CDR2 reads SVGIG (reference sequence). The V end was cut by 6 bases, the J end by 0 bases, with 9 bases between. CDR3 length: 13 amino acids.

The chain combines TRBV6-5 with TRBJ1-2; D remains unclear. CDR1 and CDR2 from the germline V gene are MNHEY and SVGAGI. The CDR3 contains 14 residues. V lost 0 bases and J lost 8, with 13 bases in between. In nucleotides, the CDR3 is TGTGCCAGCAGTTACTCGTGGGAGCCCCAAGGCTACACCTTC. It is translated as CASSYSWEPQGYTF.

Remarks on this clone: Other nucleotide sequences from this sample produce the same CDR3. J is TRBJ2-1 and V is TRBV19; possible D gene TRBD2, 6 bases. The CDR3 has 15 amino acids. The V end lost 1 base, the J end lost 4 bases, and 11 bases lay between the germline ends. The germline V gene encodes CDR1 LNHDA and CDR2 SQIVND (reference sequence). CDR3 region: CASSIGSRGYNEQFF. As DNA, the CDR3 is TGTGCCAGTAGTATAGGGTCGCGGGGTTACAATGAGCAGTTCTTC.